The clone carrying this TCR beta chain was detected ten times or more. Every patient underwent thyroid surgery untreated. Using MiXCR, TCRdb re-called clones from the PCR reads. This table has 45,000 to 65,000 clones, 20% appearing once. The J segment lost 3 bases and the V segment lost 6 bases, leaving 9 bases of the junction unmatched. Germline values: CDR1 LNHDA, CDR2 SQIVND (reference sequence). The CDR3 consists of 17 residues. The entry originates in a study of metastatic and nonmetastatic thyroid tumors. This sequence joins TRBV19 and TRBJ2-6, with TRBD1 identical over 9 bases. Specimen: blood. The TCR originated in a female donor with papillary thyroid cancer or a benign thyroid nodule (not recorded which). Some clones in this sample may be carry-over from other donors' samples. The CDR3 region is CASRPGQGGLGANVLTF. The DNA of the CDR3 is TGTGCCAGTAGACCGGGACAGGGTGGTCTTGGGGCCAACGTCCTGACTTTC. Full variable domain (rest looked up from reference TRBV19 and TRBJ2-6): DGGITQSPKYLFRKEGQNVTLSCEQNLNHDAMYWYRQDPGQGLRLIYYSQIVNDFQKGDIAEGYSVSREKKESFPLTVTSAQKNPTAFYLCASRPGQGGLGANVLTFGAGSRLTVL.